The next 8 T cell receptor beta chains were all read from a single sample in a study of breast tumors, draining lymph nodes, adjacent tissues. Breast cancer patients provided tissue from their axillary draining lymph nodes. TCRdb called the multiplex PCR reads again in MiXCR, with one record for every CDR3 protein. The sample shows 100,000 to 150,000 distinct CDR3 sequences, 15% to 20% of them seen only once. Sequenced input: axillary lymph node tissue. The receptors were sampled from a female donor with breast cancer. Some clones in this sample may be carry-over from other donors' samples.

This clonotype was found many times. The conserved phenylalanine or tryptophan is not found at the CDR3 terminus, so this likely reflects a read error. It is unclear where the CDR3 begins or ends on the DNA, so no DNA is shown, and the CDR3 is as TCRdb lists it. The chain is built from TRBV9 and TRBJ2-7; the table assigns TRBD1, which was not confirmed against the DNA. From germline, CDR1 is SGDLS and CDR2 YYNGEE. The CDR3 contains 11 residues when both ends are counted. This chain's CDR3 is CASSAGVSPIL.

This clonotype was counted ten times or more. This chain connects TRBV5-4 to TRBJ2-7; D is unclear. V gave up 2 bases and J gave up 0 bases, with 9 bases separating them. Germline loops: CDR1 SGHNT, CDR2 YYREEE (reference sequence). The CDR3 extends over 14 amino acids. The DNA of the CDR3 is TGTGCCAGCAGCTTCTTGTCCAGCTCCTACGAGCAGTACTTC. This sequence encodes CASSFLSSSYEQYF. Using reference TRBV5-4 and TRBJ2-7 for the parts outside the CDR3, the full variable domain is ETGVTQSPTHLIKTRGQQVTLRCSSQSGHNTVSWYQQALGQGPQFIFQYYREEENGRGNFPPRFSGLQFPNYSSELNVNALELDDSALYLCASSFLSSSYEQYFGPGTRLTVT.

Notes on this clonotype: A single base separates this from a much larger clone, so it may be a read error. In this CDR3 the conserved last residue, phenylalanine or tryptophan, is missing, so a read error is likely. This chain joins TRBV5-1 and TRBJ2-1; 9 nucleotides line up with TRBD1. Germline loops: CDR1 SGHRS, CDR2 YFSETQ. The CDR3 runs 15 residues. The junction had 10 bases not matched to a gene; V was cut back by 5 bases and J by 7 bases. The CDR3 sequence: CASRRGTGLRNEQFL. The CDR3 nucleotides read TGCGCCAGCAGAAGAGGGACAGGGTTGAGGAATGAGCAGTTCCTC.

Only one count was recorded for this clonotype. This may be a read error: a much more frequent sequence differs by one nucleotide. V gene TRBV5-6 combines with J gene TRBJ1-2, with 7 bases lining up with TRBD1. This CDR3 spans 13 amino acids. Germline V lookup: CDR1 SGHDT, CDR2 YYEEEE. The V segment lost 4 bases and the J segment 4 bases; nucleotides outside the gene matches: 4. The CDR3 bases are TGTGCCAGCAGCGCAGGGGGGTGCTATGGCTACACCTTC. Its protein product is CASSAGGCYGYTF. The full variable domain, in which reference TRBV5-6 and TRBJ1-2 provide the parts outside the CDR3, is DAGVTQSPTHLIKTRGQQVTLRCSPKSGHDTVSWYQQALGQGPQFIFQYYEEEERQRGNFPDRFSGHQFPNYSSELNVNALLLGDSALYLCASSAGGCYGYTFGSGTRLTVV.

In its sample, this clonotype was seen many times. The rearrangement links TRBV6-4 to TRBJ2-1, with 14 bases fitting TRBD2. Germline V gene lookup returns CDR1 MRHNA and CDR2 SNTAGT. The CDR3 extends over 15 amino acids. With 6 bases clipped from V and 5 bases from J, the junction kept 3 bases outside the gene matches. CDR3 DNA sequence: TGTGCCAGCAGCCGGGGACTAGCGGGAGACAATGAGCAGTTCTTC. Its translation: CASSRGLAGDNEQFF.

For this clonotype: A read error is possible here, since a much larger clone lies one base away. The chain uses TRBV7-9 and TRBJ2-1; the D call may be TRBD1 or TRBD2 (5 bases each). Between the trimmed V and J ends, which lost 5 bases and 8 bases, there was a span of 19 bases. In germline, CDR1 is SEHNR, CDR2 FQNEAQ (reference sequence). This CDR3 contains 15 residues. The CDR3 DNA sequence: TGTGCCAGCAGCCAAGAAAGGGGACCTTACGATGAGCAGTTCTTC. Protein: CASSQERGPYDEQFF. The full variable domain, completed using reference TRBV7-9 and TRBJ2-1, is DTGVSQNPRHKITKRGQNVTFRCDPISEHNRLYWYRQTLGQGPEFLTYFQNEAQLEKSRLLSDRFSAERPKGSFSTLEIQRTEQGDSAMYLCASSQERGPYDEQFFGPGTRLTVL.

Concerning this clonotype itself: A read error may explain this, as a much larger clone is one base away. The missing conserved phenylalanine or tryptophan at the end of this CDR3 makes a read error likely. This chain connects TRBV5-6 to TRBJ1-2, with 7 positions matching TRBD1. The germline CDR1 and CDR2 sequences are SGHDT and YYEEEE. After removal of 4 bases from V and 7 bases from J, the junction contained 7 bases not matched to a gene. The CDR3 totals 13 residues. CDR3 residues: CASSKDRAPGYTS. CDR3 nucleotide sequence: TGTGCCAGCAGCAAAGACAGGGCGCCTGGCTACACCTCC.

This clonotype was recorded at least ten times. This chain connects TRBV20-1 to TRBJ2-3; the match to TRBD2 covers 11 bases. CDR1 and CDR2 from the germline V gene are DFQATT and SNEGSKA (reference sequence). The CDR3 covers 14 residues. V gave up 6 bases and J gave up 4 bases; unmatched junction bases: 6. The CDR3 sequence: CSASTSGIADTQYF. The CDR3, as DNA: TGCAGTGCGTCGACTAGCGGGATAGCAGATACGCAGTATTTT.